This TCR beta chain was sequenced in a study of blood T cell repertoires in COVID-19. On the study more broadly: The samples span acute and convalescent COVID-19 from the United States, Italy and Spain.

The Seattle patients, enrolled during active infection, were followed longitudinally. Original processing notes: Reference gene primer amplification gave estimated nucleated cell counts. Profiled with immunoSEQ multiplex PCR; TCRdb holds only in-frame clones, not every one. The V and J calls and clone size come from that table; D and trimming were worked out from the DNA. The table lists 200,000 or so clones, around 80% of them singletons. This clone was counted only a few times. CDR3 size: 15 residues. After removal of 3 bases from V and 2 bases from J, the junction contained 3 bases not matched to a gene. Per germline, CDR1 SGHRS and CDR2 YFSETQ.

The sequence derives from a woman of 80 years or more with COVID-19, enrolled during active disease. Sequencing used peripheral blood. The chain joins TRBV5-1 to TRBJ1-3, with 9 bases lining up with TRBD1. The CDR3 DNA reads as TGCGCCAGCAGCTGGGACAGGGCTCCTGGAAACACCATATATTTT. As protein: CASSWDRAPGNTIYF.